A single sample is the source of the 26 T cell receptor beta chains below, sequenced in a study of blood T cell repertoires in COVID-19 (dated by TCRdb to about 2020). Libraries were made using the immunoSEQ multiplex PCR assay. Imported from immuneACCESS, the table was reduced by TCRdb to in-frame sequences with V and J called. These copies leave out some clones; in studies compared against another copy, an unresolved V gene accounts for under half, and the cause of the remainder is not known. The sample table contains 370,000 or so clones; only one count was recorded for 87% of them. The biggest ten clones account for 1.3% of the sample. Sequenced material: PBMCs or T cells enriched from blood (not recorded which). These receptors all come from a man aged 30 to 45 who had recovered from COVID-19.

The chain couples TRBV7-2 to TRBJ1-1; TRBD1 might be the D (6 bases). The CDR3 has 14 residues. The V end lost 4 bases, the J end lost 7 bases, and 16 bases lay between the germline ends. Germline loops: CDR1 SGHTA, CDR2 FQGNSA. The CDR3 DNA sequence: TGTGCCAGCAGCTCCGGGACACGGGCCATTGAAGCTTTCTTT. It encodes CASSSGTRAIEAFF.

V is TRBV27 and J is TRBJ1-2, with TRBD1 matching 9 bases. The CDR3 spans 14 residues. CDR1 is MNHEY, CDR2 SMNVEV, per germline (reference sequence). The ends lost 0 bases at V and 8 bases at J; junction bases unmatched: 4. Here the CDR3 DNA reads TGTGCCAGCAGTTTATCTGTAACAGGGGGCGGCTACACCTTC. Translated: CASSLSVTGGGYTF.

CDR3 DNA sequence: TGTGCCACCAGTGTTCGCCAAGGCGGTGAGCAGTTCTTC. Protein sequence: CATSVRQGGEQFF. This chain connects TRBV24-1 to TRBJ2-1; no reliable D call. In germline, CDR1 is KGHDR, CDR2 SFDVKD. The CDR3 has 13 residues. Trimming left V 5 bases short and J 9 bases short, with 13 bases between.

This clone appeared a single time. The identical CDR3 is also encoded by other nucleotide sequences in the sample. The chain has TRBV19 and TRBJ2-2; TRBD2 aligns across 7 bases. Germline-derived CDR1 and CDR2 are LNHDA and SQIVND (reference sequence). The J segment lost 6 bases and the V segment lost 5 bases, leaving 6 bases of the junction unmatched. CDR3 length equals 14 residues. The CDR3 sequence is CASSSGGGPGELFF. In DNA form, the CDR3 reads TGTGCCAGTAGTTCTGGCGGGGGACCCGGGGAGCTGTTTTTT.

The genes are TRBV15 and TRBJ1-2; tentative D call: TRBD1 (6 bases). The CDR3 totals 14 residues. The V and J ends lost 5 bases and 4 bases respectively, with 14 bases between them. CDR1 is LNHNV, CDR2 YYDKDF, per germline (reference sequence). This CDR3 reads CATSGIGRGYGYTF. CDR3 in DNA: TGTGCCACCAGCGGAATTGGCAGGGGCTATGGCTACACCTTC.

The chain joins TRBV12-3 or TRBV12-4 to TRBJ2-1, with a tentative D call TRBD2 (6 bases). The CDR3 runs to 13 residues. Trimming took off 1 base at V and 14 bases at J, with 15 bases between the two ends. CDR3 region: CASSLESTPSEFF. CDR3 nucleotides: TGTGCCAGCAGTTTAGAATCGACTCCTAGCGAGTTCTTC.

The V gene is TRBV7-6, the J gene TRBJ2-1, with 10 bases that match TRBD1. CDR1 is SGHVS and CDR2 is FNYEAQ in the germline V gene. The V gene end was trimmed by 0 bases and the J gene end by 8 bases; junction bases not matched to a gene: 4. The CDR3 covers 15 residues. The CDR3 DNA reads TGTGCCAGCAGCTTAGCGCGACAGGGGGCCCATGAGCAGTTCTTC. This translates into CASSLARQGAHEQFF. The full variable domain, its missing parts supplied by reference TRBV7-6 and TRBJ2-1, is GAGVSQSPRYKVTKRGQDVALRCDPISGHVSLYWYRQALGQGPEFLTYFNYEAQQDKSGLPNDRFSAERPEGSISTLTIQRTEQRDSAMYRCASSLARQGAHEQFFGPGTRLTVL.

This clone was found once. The rearrangement links TRBV6-5 to TRBJ2-3; no reliable D call. V was pared by 6 bases and J by 0 bases, with 7 bases between. Germline loops: CDR1 MNHEY, CDR2 SVGAGI. The CDR3 has 13 residues. The CDR3, as DNA: TGTGCCAGCAGCGTGACTAGCACAGATACGCAGTATTTT. Its protein is CASSVTSTDTQYF.

CDR3 nucleotides: TGTGCCAGGACCGGGACAGGGGGAATGGGGTCCTATAATTCACCCCTCCACTTT. The encoded protein is CARTGTGGMGSYNSPLHF. This sequence joins TRBV2 and TRBJ1-6; the match to TRBD1 covers 11 bases. Germline V gene lookup returns CDR1 SNHLY and CDR2 FYNNEI. This CDR3 comprises 18 residues. Trimming took 9 bases from V and 1 from J; bases not matched to a gene: 11.

The chain links TRBV13 to TRBJ2-6; D unresolved. The V end was cut by 1 base, the J end by 0 bases, with 10 bases between. The length of the CDR3 is 17 residues. Germline V gene lookup returns CDR1 PRHDT and CDR2 FYEKMQ (reference sequence). CDR3 amino acids: CASSLVRRLSGANVLTF. As DNA, the CDR3 is TGTGCCAGCAGCTTAGTCCGTAGACTCTCTGGGGCCAACGTCCTGACTTTC.

The chain combines TRBV14 with TRBJ1-3, with 8 nucleotides matching TRBD1. V shed 3 bases and J 0 bases; nucleotides not matched to a gene: 7. Germline V CDR1 and CDR2: SGHDN, FVKESK. The CDR3 sequence is 17 residues long. CDR3 coding DNA: TGTGCCAGCAGCCAGAAGGACAGGGCCGTCTCTGGAAACACCATATATTTT. It encodes CASSQKDRAVSGNTIYF.

The V gene is TRBV29-1, the J gene TRBJ2-2; D ambiguous. Trimming stripped 4 bases from V and 4 bases from J, with 19 bases between. The CDR3 spans 16 residues. Germline CDR1 reads SQVTM; CDR2 reads ANQGSEA. Here the CDR3 DNA reads TGCAGCGTTGGCCTATCGAGTTCACCGAGCACCGGGGAGCTGTTTTTT. This sequence encodes CSVGLSSSPSTGELFF.

A single count supports this clone. The chain combines TRBV9 with TRBJ2-4, with TRBD2 matching over 8 bases. V gave up 0 bases and J gave up 7 bases; unmatched junction bases: 3. The CDR3 covers 14 residues. Germline V lookup: CDR1 SGDLS, CDR2 YYNGEE. CDR3 in amino acids: CASSVDGGANIQYF. CDR3 coding DNA: TGTGCCAGCAGCGTAGACGGGGGGGCCAACATTCAGTACTTC.

The rearrangement uses TRBV18 and TRBJ1-5, with no clear D. This CDR3 has 13 amino acids. Germline values: CDR1 KGHSH, CDR2 LQKENI. V lost 3 bases and J 7 bases, leaving 10 bases between the germline ends. DNA of the CDR3: TGTGCCAGCTCACCCGGGAGACTGCAGCCCCAGCATTTT. Protein: CASSPGRLQPQHF.

The rearrangement uses TRBV19 and TRBJ2-4; 9 bases fit TRBD2. Germline-derived CDR1 and CDR2 are LNHDA and SQIVND (reference sequence). The J segment lost 6 bases and the V segment lost 0 bases, leaving 9 bases of the junction unmatched. The CDR3 is made up of 17 amino acids. CDR3 amino acids: CASSIDHLAGGPNIQYF. CDR3 coding DNA: TGTGCCAGTAGTATAGATCACCTCGCGGGAGGGCCAAACATTCAGTACTTC.

This clone was seen only once. The chain has TRBV7-3 and TRBJ1-1; tentative D call: TRBD1 (6 bases). V dropped 2 bases and J dropped 1 base, with 14 bases sitting between them. This CDR3 spans 16 amino acids. Germline assignment: CDR1 SGHTA and CDR2 FQGTGA. Here the CDR3 reads CASSLYRAGGNTEAFF. DNA for the CDR3: TGTGCCAGCAGCTTATACAGGGCCGGAGGGAACACTGAAGCTTTCTTT.

This chain links TRBV10-3 with TRBJ1-1; no firm D call. CDR1 ENHRY and CDR2 SYGVKD come from the germline V gene. V lost 7 bases, J lost 5 bases, and 11 bases lay in between. This CDR3 region has 12 residues. The CDR3 nucleotides are TGTGCCATCAAAAATCGAGAAACTGAAGCTTTCTTT. This translates into CAIKNRETEAFF.

This clone was counted once. The V and J genes are TRBV20-1 and TRBJ1-6; 11 bases align to TRBD1. The CDR3 loop spans 16 amino acids. The V gene end was trimmed by 3 bases and the J gene end by 6 bases; junction bases not matched to a gene: 7. CDR1 DFQATT and CDR2 SNEGSKA come from the germline V gene (reference sequence). The CDR3 DNA follows: TGCAGTGCTAGTGAAGGGGGGACAGGGGGTAATTCACCCCTCCACTTT. It specifies CSASEGGTGGNSPLHF.

V usage is TRBV2 and J usage is TRBJ1-3; D may be TRBD1 (6 bases). This CDR3 is 15 amino acids long. The germline gives CDR1 SNHLY, CDR2 FYNNEI. V lost 2 bases to trimming and J lost 3 bases, with 11 bases between them. The CDR3 nucleotides are TGTGCCAGCAGTGAAACACAGGGTCGTGGAAACACCATATATTTT. Protein product: CASSETQGRGNTIYF.

This rearrangement joins TRBV5-1 to TRBJ1-1; 8 bases map to TRBD1. Germline assignment: CDR1 SGHRS and CDR2 YFSETQ. Trimming at V came to 4 bases and at J to 8 bases, leaving 10 bases not matched to a gene. This CDR3 has 14 amino acids. The CDR3: CASSPGGQATEAFF. CDR3 nucleotides: TGCGCCAGCAGCCCTGGGGGACAGGCTACCGAAGCTTTCTTT.

V and J are TRBV6-2 or TRBV6-3 and TRBJ1-1; 12 nucleotides line up with TRBD1. The CDR3 runs 16 residues. The J segment lost 6 bases and the V segment lost 6 bases, leaving 11 bases of the junction unmatched. The germline gives CDR1 MNHEY, CDR2 SVGEGT. The CDR3 nucleotides read TGTGCCAGCAGCCACCCGGCCGGGACAGGGGGCCCTGAAGCTTTCTTT. Its protein product is CASSHPAGTGGPEAFF.

The genes are TRBV2 and TRBJ1-2; unclear D gene. The CDR3 is 12 amino acids. Trimming removed 7 bases from V and 4 bases from J, with 10 bases in between. Per germline, CDR1 SNHLY and CDR2 FYNNEI. The CDR3 coding sequence is TGTGCCAGCATGGCGGGGATCTATGGCTACACCTTC. Translated, it gives CASMAGIYGYTF.

V is TRBV9 and J is TRBJ2-2; 7 bases map to TRBD1. Germline CDR1 SGDLS, CDR2 YYNGEE. V shed 3 bases and J 6 bases; nucleotides not matched to a gene: 14. The CDR3 extends over 17 amino acids. Here the CDR3 reads CASSEFGTVTGAGELFF. Written as DNA, the CDR3 is TGTGCCAGCAGCGAATTCGGGACAGTCACTGGGGCCGGGGAGCTGTTTTTT.

This chain joins TRBV27 and TRBJ1-1; TRBD1 is a possible D gene (5 bases). Germline-derived CDR1 and CDR2 are MNHEY and SMNVEV (reference sequence). This CDR3 contains 13 residues. The V end was cut by 5 bases, the J end by 6 bases, with 13 bases between. CDR3 loop: CASSGQDKPEAFF. The CDR3 DNA sequence: TGTGCCAGCAGTGGTCAGGACAAGCCTGAAGCTTTCTTT.

The rearrangement links TRBV27 to TRBJ2-3; TRBD2 matches 10 bases. J was trimmed by 3 bases and V by 3 bases; bases with no gene match: 6. Per germline, CDR1 MNHEY and CDR2 SMNVEV (reference sequence). The CDR3 runs 16 residues. CDR3 sequence reads: CASSFEAGGYTDTQYF. CDR3 in DNA: TGTGCCAGCAGTTTCGAAGCGGGGGGGTATACAGATACGCAGTATTTT.

J is TRBJ1-3 and V is TRBV27, with D possibly TRBD1 on 5 matching bases. Trimming removed 2 bases from V and 4 bases from J, with 12 bases in between. The CDR3 consists of 15 residues. Germline loops: CDR1 MNHEY, CDR2 SMNVEV (reference sequence). CDR3 amino acids: CASSLSRQGGNTIYF. CDR3 in DNA: TGTGCCAGCAGTTTAAGTCGGCAGGGAGGAAACACCATATATTTT.